This TCR beta chain stems from a study of blood T cell repertoires in COVID-19. Looking at the study overall: Whether acute or convalescent, the COVID-19 samples came from the United States, Italy and Spain.

Between the trimmed V and J ends, which lost 0 bases and 7 bases, there was a span of 16 bases. In germline, CDR1 is LGHDT, CDR2 YNNKEL (reference sequence). The CDR3 contains 16 residues. This clone has only one observation. This table comes from immunoSEQ multiplex PCR, and its TCRdb copy is limited to in-frame clones, with some not included. Here the sample spans 150,000 to 200,000 clones, around 81% being singletons. Sequencing was carried out using peripheral blood. This receptor was obtained from a man aged 60-69 years with active or convalescent COVID-19. This chain uses TRBV3-1 (or the pseudogene TRBV3-2) with TRBJ1-5; tentatively, D is TRBD1 (6 bases). Here the CDR3 reads CASSQDQLRGGQPQHF. The CDR3 DNA is TGTGCCAGCAGCCAAGATCAGTTGAGGGGGGGCCAGCCCCAGCATTTT.